This TCR beta chain derives from a study of shared clonotypes between healthy human individuals. Whole-study results and caveats: Collection of samples was limited to blood; tissue repertoires likely differ.

Looked up from germline, CDR1 is MNHEY and CDR2 is SMNVEV (reference sequence). The CDR3 runs 14 residues. V was cut by 3 bases and J by 4 bases, with 13 bases left in between. Assay: immunoSEQ multiplex PCR; the TCRdb copy retains only in-frame clones and omits some. The sample holds 400,000 to 600,000 clones, over 60% seen once. A note on this clone: The antigen is not known.

Each donor was a Caucasian adult residing in Nashville, Tennessee. Source material: PBMCs. The V gene is TRBV27, the J gene TRBJ2-7, with D perhaps matching TRBD2 (6 bases). The TCR originated in a middle-aged woman in good health. Some clones in this sample may be carry-over from other donors' samples. In DNA, the CDR3 is TGTGCCAGCAGTTTTGCGGGACTGGAGTACGAGCAGTACTTC. This sequence encodes CASSFAGLEYEQYF.